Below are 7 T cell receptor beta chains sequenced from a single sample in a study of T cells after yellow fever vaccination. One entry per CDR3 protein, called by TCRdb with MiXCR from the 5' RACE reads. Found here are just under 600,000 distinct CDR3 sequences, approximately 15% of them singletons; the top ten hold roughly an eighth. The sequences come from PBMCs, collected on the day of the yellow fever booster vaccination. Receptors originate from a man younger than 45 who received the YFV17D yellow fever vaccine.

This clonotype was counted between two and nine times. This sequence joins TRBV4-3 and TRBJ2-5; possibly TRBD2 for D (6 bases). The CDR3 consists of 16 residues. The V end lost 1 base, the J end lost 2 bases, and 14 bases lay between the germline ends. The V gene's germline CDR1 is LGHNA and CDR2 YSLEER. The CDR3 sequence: CASSQGISGTQETQYF. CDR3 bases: TGCGCCAGCAGCCAAGGGATTAGTGGGACTCAAGAGACCCAGTACTTC.

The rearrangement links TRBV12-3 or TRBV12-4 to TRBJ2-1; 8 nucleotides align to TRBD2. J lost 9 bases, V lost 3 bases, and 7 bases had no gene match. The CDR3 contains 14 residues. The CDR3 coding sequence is TGTGCCAGCAGTTTCTCCCTAGCGGGTGGTGAGCAGTTCTTC. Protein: CASSFSLAGGEQFF.

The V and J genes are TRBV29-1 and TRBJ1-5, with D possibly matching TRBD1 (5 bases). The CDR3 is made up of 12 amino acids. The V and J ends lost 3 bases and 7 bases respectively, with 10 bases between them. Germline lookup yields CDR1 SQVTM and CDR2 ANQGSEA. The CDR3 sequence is CSVDQGDQPQHF. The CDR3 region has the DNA TGCAGCGTTGATCAAGGGGACCAGCCCCAGCATTTT.

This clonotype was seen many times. CDR3 bases: TGTGCCAGCAGTCCAAATCACGGACTAGCGGGATATGAGCAGTTCTTC. Protein product: CASSPNHGLAGYEQFF. The rearrangement links TRBV12-3 or TRBV12-4 to TRBJ2-1; 12 bases are shared with TRBD2. Trimming at V came to 5 bases and at J to 8 bases, leaving 10 bases not matched to a gene. The CDR3 loop spans 16 amino acids.

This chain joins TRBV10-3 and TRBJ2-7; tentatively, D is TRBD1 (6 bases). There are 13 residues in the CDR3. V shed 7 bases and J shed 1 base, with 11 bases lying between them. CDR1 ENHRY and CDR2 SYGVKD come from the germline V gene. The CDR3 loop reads CAITPQGSYEQYF. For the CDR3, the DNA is TGTGCCATCACCCCACAGGGATCCTACGAGCAGTACTTC.

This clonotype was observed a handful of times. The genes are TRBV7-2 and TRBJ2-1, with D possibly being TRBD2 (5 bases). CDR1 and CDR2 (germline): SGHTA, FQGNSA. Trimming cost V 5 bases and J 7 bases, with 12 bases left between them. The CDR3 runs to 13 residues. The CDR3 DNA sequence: TGTGCCAGCAGCAATCGACTATTAAATGAGCAGTTCTTC. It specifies CASSNRLLNEQFF. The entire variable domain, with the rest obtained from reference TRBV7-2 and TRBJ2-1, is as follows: GAGVSQSPSNKVTEKGKDVELRCDPISGHTALYWYRQSLGQGLEFLIYFQGNSAPDKSGLPSDRFSAERTGGSVSTLTIQRTQQEDSAVYLCASSNRLLNEQFFGPGTRLTVL.

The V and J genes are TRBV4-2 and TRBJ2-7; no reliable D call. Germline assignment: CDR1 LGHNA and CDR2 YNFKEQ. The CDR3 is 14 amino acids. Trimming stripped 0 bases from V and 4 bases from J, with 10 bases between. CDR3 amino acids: CASSQDLSPYEQYF. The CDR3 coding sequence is TGTGCCAGCAGCCAAGATCTTTCCCCATACGAGCAGTACTTC.